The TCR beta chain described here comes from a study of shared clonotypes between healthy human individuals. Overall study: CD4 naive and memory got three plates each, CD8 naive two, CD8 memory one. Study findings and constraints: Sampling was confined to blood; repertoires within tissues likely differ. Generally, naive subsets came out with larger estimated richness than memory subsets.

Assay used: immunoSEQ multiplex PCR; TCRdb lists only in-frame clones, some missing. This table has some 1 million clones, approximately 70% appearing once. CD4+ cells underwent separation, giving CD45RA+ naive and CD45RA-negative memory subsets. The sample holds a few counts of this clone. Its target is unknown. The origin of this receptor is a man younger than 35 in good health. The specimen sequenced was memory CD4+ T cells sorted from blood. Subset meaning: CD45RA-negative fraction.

The CDR3 DNA follows: TGTGCCAGCAGCTTAGTAGGGCACGGCGAAGCTTTCTTT. Translated: CASSLVGHGEAFF. The chain links TRBV7-9 to TRBJ1-1; D is uncertain. Germline V gene sequence: CDR1 SEHNR, CDR2 FQNEAQ (reference sequence). The CDR3 covers 13 residues. The V end was cut by 1 base, the J end by 8 bases, with 11 bases between.